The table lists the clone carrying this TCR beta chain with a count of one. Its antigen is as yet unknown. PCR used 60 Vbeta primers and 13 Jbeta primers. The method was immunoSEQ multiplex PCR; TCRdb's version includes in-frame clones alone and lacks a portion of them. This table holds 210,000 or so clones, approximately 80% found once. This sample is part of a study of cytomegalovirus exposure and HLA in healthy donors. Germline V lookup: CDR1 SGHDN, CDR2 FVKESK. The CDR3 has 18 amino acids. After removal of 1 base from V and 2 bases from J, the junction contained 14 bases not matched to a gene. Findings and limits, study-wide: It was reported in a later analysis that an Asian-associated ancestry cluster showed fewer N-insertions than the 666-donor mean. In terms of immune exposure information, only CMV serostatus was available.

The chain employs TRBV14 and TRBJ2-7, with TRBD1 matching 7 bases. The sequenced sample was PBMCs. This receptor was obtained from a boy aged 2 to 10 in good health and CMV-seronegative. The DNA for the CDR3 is TGTGCCAGCAGCCAAGTTGGAAGGGGGCAGCAACTCCCCTACGAGCAGTACTTC. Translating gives CASSQVGRGQQLPYEQYF.